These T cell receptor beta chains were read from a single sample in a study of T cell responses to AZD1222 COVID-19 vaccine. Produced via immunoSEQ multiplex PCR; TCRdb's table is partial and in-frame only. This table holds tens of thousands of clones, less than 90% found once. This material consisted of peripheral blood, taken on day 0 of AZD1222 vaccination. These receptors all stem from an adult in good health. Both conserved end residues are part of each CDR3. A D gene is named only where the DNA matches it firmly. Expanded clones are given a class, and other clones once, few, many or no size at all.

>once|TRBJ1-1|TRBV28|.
CASSLSAFPGQTFF
TGTGCCAGCAGTTTATCGGCCTTTCCGGGACAAACATTCTTT
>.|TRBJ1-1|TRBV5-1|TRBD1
CASSLGGGTGQKNTEAFF
TGCGCCAGCAGCTTGGGAGGGGGCACGGGACAGAAGAACACTGAAGCTTTCTTT
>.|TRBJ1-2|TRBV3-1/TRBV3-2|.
CASSPSNYGYTF
TGTGCCAGCAGCCCCTCTAACTATGGCTACACCTTC
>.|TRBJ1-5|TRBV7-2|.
CASNPGGVGNQPQHF
TGTGCCAGCAATCCCGGGGGGGTTGGGAATCAGCCCCAGCATTTT
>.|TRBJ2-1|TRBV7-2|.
CASNAQGGGWNEQFF
TGTGCCAGCAACGCGCAGGGAGGGGGATGGAATGAGCAGTTCTTC
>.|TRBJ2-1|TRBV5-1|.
CASSSLGPARGNEQFF
TGCGCCAGCAGCTCGCTGGGGCCAGCCAGAGGCAATGAGCAGTTCTTC
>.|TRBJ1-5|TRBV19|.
CASSGTTGYSNQPQHF
TGTGCCAGTAGTGGCACGACAGGATACAGCAATCAGCCCCAGCATTTT
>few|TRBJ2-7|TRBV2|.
CASSSGFKIYEQYF
TGTGCCAGTTCCTCCGGGTTCAAAATCTACGAGCAGTACTTC
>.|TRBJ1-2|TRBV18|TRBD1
CASSPPTGNYGYTF
TGTGCCAGCTCACCACCGACAGGGAACTATGGCTACACCTTC
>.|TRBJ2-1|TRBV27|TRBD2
CASNSRGGSSYNEQFF
TGTGCCAGCAATTCCCGGGGGGGGAGCTCCTACAATGAGCAGTTCTTC
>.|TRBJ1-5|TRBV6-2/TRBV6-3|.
CASSYGRLGSKHF
TGTGCCAGCAGTTACGGACGGTTGGGTAGTAAGCATTTT
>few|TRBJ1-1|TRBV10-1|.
CASSEPGPGAEAFF
TGCGCCAGCAGTGAGCCGGGGCCTGGCGCTGAAGCTTTCTTT
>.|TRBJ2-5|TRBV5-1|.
CASSTSGDQETQYF
TGCGCCAGCAGCACCAGTGGGGACCAAGAGACCCAGTACTTC
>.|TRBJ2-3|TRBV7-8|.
CASSLGTVSTDTQYF
TGTGCCAGCAGCTTAGGTACAGTTAGCACAGATACGCAGTATTTT
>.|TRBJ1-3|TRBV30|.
CAWSAPFGVGGNTIYF
TGTGCCTGGAGTGCCCCCTTTGGGGTGGGAGGAAACACCATATATTTT
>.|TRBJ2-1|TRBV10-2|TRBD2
CASTNPGLAGSEQFF
TGCGCCAGCACCAACCCGGGACTAGCGGGATCTGAGCAGTTCTTC
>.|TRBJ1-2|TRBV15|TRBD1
CATSRDGQGAIGYTF
TGTGCCACCAGCAGAGACGGACAGGGGGCAATTGGCTACACCTTC
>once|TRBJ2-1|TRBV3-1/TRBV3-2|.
CASSPSSGMGDEQFF
TGTGCCAGCAGCCCAAGCAGCGGAATGGGGGATGAGCAGTTCTTC
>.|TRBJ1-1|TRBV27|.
CASSPLSGSNTEAFF
TGTGCCAGCTCCCCTTTAAGTGGCAGCAACACTGAAGCTTTCTTT
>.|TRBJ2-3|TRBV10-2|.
CASSEYRLNTDTQYF
TGCGCCAGCAGTGAGTACAGATTAAACACAGATACGCAGTATTTT
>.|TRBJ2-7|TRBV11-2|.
CASSSLPYEQYF
TGTGCCAGCAGCTCCCTCCCCTACGAGCAGTACTTC
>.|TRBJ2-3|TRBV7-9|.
CASSIGSGTDTQYF
TGTGCCAGCTCCATCGGGTCCGGGACAGATACGCAGTATTTT
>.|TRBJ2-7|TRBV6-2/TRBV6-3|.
CASSRVSYEQYF
TGTGCCAGCAGCCGAGTCTCCTACGAGCAGTACTTC
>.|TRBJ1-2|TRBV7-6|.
CASSSNRGSYGYTF
TGTGCCAGCAGCTCTAACCGGGGGAGCTATGGCTACACCTTC
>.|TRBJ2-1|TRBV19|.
CASRSRDGSSYNEQFF
TGTGCCAGTAGGAGTCGGGACGGGAGCTCCTACAATGAGCAGTTCTTC
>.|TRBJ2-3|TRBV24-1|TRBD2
CATSETGTSGTPPEAQYF
TGTGCCACCAGTGAGACCGGGACTAGCGGGACCCCGCCCGAGGCGCAGTATTTT
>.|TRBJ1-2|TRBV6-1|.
CASSEFRLPNYGYTF
TGTGCCAGCAGTGAATTTCGACTCCCTAACTATGGCTACACCTTC
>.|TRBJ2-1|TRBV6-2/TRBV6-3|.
CASSSASSNEQFF
TGTGCCAGCAGTTCCGCTTCGTCTAATGAGCAGTTCTTC